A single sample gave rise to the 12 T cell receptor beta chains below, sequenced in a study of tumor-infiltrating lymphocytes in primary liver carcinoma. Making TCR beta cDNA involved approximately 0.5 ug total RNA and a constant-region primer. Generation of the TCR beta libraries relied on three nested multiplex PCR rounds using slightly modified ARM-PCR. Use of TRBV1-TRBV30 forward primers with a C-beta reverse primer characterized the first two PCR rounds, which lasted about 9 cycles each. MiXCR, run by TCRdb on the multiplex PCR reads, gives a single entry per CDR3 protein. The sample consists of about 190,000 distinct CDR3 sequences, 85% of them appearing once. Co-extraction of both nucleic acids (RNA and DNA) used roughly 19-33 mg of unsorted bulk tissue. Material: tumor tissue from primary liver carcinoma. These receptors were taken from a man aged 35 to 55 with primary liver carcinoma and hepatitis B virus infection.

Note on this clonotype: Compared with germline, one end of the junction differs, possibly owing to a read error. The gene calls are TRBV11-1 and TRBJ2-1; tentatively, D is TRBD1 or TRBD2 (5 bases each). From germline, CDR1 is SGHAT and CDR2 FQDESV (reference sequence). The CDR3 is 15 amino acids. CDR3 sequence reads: CASSSQGPLDNDEFF. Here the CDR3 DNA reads TGTGCGAGCAGCTCCCAGGGACCGCTGGACAATGATGAGTTCTTC.

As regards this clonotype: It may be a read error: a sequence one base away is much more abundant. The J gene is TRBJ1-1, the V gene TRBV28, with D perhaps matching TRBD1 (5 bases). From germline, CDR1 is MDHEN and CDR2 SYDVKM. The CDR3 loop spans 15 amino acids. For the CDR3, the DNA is TGTGCCAGCAGCCCCCTACGGGGGGTACGCACTGAAACTTTCTTT. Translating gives CASSPLRGVRTETFF.

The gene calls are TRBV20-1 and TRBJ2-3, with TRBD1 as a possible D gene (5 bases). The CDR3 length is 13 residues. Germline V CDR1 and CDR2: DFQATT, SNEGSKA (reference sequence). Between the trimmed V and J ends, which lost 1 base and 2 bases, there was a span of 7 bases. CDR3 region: CSARGQFTDTQYF. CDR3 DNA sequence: TGCAGTGCTAGAGGACAGTTCACAGATACGCAGTATTTT.

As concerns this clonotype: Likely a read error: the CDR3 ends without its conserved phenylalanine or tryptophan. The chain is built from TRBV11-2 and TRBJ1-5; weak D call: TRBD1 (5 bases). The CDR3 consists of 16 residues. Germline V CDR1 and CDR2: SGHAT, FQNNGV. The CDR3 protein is CANSLKWGLTNQPQHY. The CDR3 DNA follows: TGTGCCAACAGCCTAAAATGGGGACTGACGAATCAGCCCCAGCATTAT.

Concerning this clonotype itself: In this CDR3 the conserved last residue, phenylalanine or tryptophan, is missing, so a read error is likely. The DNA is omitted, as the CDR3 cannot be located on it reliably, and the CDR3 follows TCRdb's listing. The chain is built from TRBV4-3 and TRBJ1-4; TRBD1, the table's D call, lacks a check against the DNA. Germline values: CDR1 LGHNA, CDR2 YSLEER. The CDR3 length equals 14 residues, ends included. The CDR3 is CASSRGQGGEKLFV.

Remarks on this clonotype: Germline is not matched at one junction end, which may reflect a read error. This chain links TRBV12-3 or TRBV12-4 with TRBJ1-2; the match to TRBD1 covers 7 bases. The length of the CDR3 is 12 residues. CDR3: CASNRQGGGYTF. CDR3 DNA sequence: TGTGCCAGCAACCGACAGGGTGGGGGCTACACCTTT.

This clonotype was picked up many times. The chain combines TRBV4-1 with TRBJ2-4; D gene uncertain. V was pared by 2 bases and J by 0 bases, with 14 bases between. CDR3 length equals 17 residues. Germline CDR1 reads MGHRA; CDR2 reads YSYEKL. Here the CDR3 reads CASSQPSSLIAKNIQYF. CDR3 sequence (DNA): TGCGCCAGCAGCCAACCGAGTTCTCTCATAGCCAAAAACATTCAGTACTTC.

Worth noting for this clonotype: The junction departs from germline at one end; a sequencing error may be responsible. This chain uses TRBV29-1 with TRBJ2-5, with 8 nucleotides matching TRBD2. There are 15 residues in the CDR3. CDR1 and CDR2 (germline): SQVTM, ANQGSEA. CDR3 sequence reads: CSVRSSGNWAETQNF. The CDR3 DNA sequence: TGCAGCGTTCGGAGTAGCGGGAATTGGGCAGAGACCCAGAACTTC.

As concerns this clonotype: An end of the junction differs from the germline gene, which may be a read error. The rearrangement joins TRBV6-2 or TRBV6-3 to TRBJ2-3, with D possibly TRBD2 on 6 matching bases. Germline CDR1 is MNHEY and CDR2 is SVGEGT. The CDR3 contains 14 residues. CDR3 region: CASSPATSTDMQYF. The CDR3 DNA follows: TGTGCCAGCAGCCCGGCAACTAGCACCGATATGCAGTATTTT.

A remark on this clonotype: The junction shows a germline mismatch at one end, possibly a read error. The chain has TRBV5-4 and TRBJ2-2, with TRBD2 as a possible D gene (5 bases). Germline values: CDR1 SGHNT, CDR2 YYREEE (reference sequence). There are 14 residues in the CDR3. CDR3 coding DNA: TGTGCCAGCAGCTTAGATGAGCGCACCGGGAAGCTGTTTTTT. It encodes CASSLDERTGKLFF.

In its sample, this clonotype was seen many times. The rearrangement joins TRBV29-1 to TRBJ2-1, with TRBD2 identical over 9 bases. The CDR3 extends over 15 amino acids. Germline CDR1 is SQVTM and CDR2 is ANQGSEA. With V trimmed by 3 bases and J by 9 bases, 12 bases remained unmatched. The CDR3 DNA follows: TGCAGCGTTGAGGTGGGCGGGAGGGCCAGCGGTGAGCAGTTCTTC. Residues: CSVEVGGRASGEQFF.

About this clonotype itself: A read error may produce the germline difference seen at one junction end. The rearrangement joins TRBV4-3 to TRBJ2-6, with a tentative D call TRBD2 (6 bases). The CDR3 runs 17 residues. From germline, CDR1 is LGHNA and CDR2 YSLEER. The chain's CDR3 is CASSQDGSGRGTNALTF. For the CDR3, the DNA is TGCGCCAGCAGCCAAGATGGGTCAGGGCGCGGGACCAACGCCCTGACTTTC.